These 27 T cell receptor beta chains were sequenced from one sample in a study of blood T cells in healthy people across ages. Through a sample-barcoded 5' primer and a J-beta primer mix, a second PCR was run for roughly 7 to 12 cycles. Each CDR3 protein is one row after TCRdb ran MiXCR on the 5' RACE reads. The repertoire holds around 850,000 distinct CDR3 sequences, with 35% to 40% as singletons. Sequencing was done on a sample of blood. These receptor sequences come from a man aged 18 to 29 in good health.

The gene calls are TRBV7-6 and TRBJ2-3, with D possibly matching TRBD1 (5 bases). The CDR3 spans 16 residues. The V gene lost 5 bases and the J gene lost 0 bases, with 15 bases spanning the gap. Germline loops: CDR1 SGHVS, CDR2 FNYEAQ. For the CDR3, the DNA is TGTGCCAGCAGCCCCAGGGCCTCCTCTAGCACAGATACGCAGTATTTT. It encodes CASSPRASSSTDTQYF.

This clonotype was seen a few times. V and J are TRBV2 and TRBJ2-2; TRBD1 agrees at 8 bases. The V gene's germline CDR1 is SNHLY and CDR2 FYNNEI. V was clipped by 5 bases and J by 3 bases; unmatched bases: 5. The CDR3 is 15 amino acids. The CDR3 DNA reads TGTGCCAGCAGTTACAGGGGGTCATACACCGGGGAGCTGTTTTTT. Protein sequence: CASSYRGSYTGELFF.

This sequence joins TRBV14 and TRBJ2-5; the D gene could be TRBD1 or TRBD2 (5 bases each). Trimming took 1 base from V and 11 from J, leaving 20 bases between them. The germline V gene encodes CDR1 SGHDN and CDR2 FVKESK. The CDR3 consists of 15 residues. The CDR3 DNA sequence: TGTGCCAGCAGCCAAGTCAGGGACCGAGACAATGAGCAGTACTTC. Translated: CASSQVRDRDNEQYF.

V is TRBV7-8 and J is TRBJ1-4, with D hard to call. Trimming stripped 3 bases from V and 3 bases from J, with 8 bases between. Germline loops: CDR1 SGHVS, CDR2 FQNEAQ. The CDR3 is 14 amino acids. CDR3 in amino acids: CASSFGSANEKLFF. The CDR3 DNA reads TGTGCCAGCAGCTTCGGCAGCGCTAATGAAAAACTGTTTTTT.

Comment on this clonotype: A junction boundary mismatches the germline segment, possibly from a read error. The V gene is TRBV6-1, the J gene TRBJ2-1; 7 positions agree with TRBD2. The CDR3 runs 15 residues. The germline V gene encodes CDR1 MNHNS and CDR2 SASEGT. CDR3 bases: TGTGTCAGCAGTGCCGGGAGGCGTGGTGAAAATGAGCAGTTCTTC. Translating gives CVSSAGRRGENEQFF.

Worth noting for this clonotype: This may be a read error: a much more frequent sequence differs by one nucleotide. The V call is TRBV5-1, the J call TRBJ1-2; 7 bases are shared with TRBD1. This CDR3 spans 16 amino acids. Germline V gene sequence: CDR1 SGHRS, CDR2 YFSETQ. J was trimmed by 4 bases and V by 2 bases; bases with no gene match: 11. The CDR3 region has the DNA TGCGCCAGCAGCTTATCCAAGACAGGGCCCTTCTATGGCTACACCTTC. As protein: CASSLSKTGPFYGYTF.

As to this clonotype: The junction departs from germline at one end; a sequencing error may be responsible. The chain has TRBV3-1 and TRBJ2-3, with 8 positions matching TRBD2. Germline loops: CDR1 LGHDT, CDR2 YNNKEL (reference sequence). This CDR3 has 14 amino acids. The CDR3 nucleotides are TGTGCCAGCAGCCATGGACTAGCAGGGGATACGCAGAATTTT. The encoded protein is CASSHGLAGDTQNF.

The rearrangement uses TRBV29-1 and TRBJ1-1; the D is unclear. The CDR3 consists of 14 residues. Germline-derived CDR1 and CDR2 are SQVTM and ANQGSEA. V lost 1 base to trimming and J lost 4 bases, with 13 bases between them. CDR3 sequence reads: CSVEGGPRGTEAFF. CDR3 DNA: TGCAGCGTTGAAGGAGGCCCAAGAGGCACTGAAGCTTTCTTT.

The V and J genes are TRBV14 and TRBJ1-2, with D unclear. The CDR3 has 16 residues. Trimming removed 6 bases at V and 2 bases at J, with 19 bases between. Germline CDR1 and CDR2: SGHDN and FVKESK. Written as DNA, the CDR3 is TGTGCCAGCAGTCCCTCCGACCTAAATCCCAACTATGGCTACACCTTC. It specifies CASSPSDLNPNYGYTF.

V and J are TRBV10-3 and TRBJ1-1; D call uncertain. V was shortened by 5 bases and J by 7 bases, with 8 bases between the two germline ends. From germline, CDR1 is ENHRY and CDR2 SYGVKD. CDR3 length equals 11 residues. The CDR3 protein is CAISNPGEAFF. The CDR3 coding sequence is TGTGCCATCAGTAATCCGGGTGAAGCTTTCTTT.

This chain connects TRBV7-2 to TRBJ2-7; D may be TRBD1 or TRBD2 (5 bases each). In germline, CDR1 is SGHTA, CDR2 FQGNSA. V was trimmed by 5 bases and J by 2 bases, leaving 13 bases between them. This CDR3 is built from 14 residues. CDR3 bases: TGTGCCAGCAGCCACCGGGACGGAGCCTACGAGCAGTACTTC. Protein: CASSHRDGAYEQYF.

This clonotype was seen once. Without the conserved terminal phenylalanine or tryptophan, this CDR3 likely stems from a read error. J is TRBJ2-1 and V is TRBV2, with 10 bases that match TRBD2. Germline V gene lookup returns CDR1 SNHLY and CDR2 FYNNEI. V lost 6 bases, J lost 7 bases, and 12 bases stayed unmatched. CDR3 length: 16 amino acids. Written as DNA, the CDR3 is TGTGCCAGCAGCCACGAACTAGCGGGGCCGAGGAATGAGCAGTTCATC. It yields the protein CASSHELAGPRNEQFI.

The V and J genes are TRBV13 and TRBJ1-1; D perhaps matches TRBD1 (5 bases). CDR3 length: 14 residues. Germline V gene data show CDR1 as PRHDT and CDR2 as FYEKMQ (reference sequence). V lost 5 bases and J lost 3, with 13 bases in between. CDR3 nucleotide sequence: TGTGCCAGCAGCCCCAGGGTAGGGCACACTGAAGCTTTCTTT. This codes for CASSPRVGHTEAFF.

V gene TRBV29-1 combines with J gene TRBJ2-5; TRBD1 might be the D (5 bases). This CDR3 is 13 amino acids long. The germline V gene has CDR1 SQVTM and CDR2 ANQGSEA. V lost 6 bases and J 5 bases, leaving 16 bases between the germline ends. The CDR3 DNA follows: TGCAGCGTGGGAACAGGAATTTTGGAGACCCAGTACTTC. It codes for CSVGTGILETQYF.

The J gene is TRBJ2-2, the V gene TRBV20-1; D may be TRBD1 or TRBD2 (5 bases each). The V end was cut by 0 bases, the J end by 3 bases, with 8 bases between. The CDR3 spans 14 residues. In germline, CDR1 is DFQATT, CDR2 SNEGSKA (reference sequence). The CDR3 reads CSARERGDTGELFF. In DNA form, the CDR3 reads TGCAGTGCTAGAGAGAGGGGAGACACCGGGGAGCTGTTTTTT.

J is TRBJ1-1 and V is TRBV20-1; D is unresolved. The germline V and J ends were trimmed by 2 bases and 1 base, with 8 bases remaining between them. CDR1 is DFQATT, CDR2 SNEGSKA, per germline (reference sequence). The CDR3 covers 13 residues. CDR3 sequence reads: CSARSIKNTEAFF. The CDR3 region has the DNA TGCAGTGCTAGATCCATTAAGAACACTGAAGCTTTCTTT.

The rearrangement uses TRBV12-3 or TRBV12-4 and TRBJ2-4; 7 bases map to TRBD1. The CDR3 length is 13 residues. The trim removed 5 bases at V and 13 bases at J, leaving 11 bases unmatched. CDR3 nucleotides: TGTGCCAGCAGTGGCTACGACAGGGATGAGCAGTACTTC. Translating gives CASSGYDRDEQYF.

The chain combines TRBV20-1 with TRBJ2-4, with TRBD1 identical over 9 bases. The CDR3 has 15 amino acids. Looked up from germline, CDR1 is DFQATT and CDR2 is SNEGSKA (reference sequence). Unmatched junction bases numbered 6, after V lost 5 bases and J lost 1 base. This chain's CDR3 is CSAPDRGEAKNIQYF. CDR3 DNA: TGCAGTGCTCCCGACAGGGGGGAGGCCAAAAACATTCAGTACTTC.

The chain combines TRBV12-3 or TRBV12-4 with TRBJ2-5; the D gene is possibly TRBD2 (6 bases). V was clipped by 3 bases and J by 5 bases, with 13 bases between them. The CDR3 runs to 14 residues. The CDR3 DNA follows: TGTGCCAGCAGTTTTGGGGGGTTCGGGGAGACCCAGTACTTC. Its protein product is CASSFGGFGETQYF.

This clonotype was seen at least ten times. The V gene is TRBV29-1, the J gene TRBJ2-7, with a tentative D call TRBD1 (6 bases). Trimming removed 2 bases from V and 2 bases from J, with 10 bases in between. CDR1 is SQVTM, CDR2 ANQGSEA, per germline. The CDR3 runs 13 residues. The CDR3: CSVETRDTYEQYF. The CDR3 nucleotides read TGCAGCGTTGAAACTCGGGACACCTACGAGCAGTACTTC.

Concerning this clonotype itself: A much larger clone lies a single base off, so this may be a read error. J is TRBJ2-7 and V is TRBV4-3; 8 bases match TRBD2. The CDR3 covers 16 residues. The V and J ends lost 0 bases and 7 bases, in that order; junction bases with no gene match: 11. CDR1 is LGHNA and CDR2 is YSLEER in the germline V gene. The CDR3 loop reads CASSQDLAGHYNEQYF. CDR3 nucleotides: TGCGCCAGCAGCCAAGATTTAGCGGGACACTACAATGAGCAGTACTTC.

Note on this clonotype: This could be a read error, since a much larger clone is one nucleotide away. CDR3 sequence reads: CASSLDGGGYNEQYF. The CDR3, as DNA: TGTGCCAGCAGCTTAGATGGCGGGGGGTACAATGAGCAGTACTTC. V and J are TRBV7-2 and TRBJ2-7; 8 bases map to TRBD2. V was pared by 1 base and J by 7 bases, with 9 bases of the junction left unmatched. The CDR3 is 15 residues long. Germline assignment: CDR1 SGHTA and CDR2 FQGNSA. Based on the CDR3 plus reference TRBV7-2 and TRBJ2-7, the full variable domain is GAGVSQSPSNKVTEKGKDVELRCDPISGHTALYWYRQSLGQGLEFLIYFQGNSAPDKSGLPSDRFSAERTGGSVSTLTIQRTQQEDSAVYLCASSLDGGGYNEQYFGPGTRLTVT.

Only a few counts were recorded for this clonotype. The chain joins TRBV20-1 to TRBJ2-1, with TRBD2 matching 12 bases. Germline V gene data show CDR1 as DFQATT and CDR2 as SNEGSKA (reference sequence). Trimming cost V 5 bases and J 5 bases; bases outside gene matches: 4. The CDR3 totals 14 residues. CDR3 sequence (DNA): TGCAGTGCTTGGACTAGCGGGGACCACAATGAGCAGTTCTTC. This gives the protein CSAWTSGDHNEQFF.

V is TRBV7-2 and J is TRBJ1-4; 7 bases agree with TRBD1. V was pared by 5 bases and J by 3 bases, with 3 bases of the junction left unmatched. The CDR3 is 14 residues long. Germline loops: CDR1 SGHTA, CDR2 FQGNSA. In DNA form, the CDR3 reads TGTGCCAGCAGCCGCGACAGGGCTAATGAAAAACTGTTTTTT. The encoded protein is CASSRDRANEKLFF.

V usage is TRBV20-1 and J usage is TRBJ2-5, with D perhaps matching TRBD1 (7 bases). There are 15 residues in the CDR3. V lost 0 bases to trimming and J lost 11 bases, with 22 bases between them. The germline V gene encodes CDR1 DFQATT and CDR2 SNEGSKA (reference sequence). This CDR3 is CSARDGGYGGGGQYF. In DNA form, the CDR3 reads TGCAGTGCTAGAGATGGCGGGTACGGAGGGGGCGGGCAGTACTTC.

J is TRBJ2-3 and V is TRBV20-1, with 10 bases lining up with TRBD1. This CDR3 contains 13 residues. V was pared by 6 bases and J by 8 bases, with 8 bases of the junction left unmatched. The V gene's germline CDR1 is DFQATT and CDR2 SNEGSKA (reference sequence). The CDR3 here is CSASTGGIGTQYF. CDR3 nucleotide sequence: TGCAGTGCGTCGACAGGGGGCATCGGTACGCAGTATTTT.

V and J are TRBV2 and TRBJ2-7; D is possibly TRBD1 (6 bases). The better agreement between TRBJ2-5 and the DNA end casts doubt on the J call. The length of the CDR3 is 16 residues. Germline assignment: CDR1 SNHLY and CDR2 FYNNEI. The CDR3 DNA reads TGTGCCAGCAGTGAAATCCTCAGGGGAGAGAAGGAGACCCAGTACTTC. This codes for CASSEILRGEKETQYF.